Listed here are 28 T cell receptor beta chains from one sample, sequenced in a study of radiotherapy plus CTLA-4 blockade in lung cancer. Generated by immunoSEQ multiplex PCR, the TCRdb table keeps only in-frame clones and is missing some. The table includes approximately 89,000 clones, about 78% detected once. This sample comprised peripheral blood, obtained from a patient treated with radiotherapy plus ipilimumab. The receptors were sampled from a human donor with non-small cell lung cancer who had a partial response to radiotherapy plus ipilimumab. Some clones in this sample may be carry-over from other donors' samples.

This clone appeared a single time. The chain links TRBV6-5 to TRBJ2-5; possibly TRBD2 for D (5 bases). V dropped 6 bases and J dropped 5 bases, with 13 bases sitting between them. This CDR3 has 13 amino acids. The germline gives CDR1 MNHEY, CDR2 SVGAGI. The CDR3 protein is CASRARGSETQYF. The CDR3 DNA reads TGTGCCAGCAGAGCTCGGGGATCGGAGACCCAGTACTTC.

This clone came up a few times. The chain employs TRBV7-2 and TRBJ2-1, with D tentatively TRBD2 (6 bases). Per germline, CDR1 SGHTA and CDR2 FQGNSA. CDR3 size: 16 residues. The ends were cut back, 5 bases at V and 8 bases at J, with 22 bases in the middle. DNA of the CDR3: TGTGCCAGCAGCCCCCGGCGGGGCGGGATTAGCGATGAGCAGTTCTTC. Protein sequence: CASSPRRGGISDEQFF.

The chain recombines TRBV28 with TRBJ2-7, with D possibly being TRBD1 (6 bases). Trimming removed 3 bases at V and 6 bases at J, with 15 bases between. The CDR3 has 14 amino acids. In germline, CDR1 is MDHEN, CDR2 SYDVKM. In nucleotides, the CDR3 is TGTGCCAGCAGTTTCCAGGGGAAGATTTCCGAGCAGTACTTC. Residues: CASSFQGKISEQYF.

The CDR3 reads CASSLVSQGATGELFF. Written as DNA, the CDR3 is TGTGCCAGCAGCTTAGTTTCGCAGGGGGCGACCGGGGAGCTGTTTTTT. V gene TRBV7-9 combines with J gene TRBJ2-2, with TRBD1 identical over 8 bases. The germline V gene encodes CDR1 SEHNR and CDR2 FQNEAQ (reference sequence). The CDR3 sequence is 16 residues long. V was pared by 1 base and J by 5 bases, with 6 bases of the junction left unmatched.

The gene calls are TRBV5-1 and TRBJ2-1, with 9 bases that match TRBD2. V shed 7 bases and J 2 bases; nucleotides not matched to a gene: 7. The CDR3 has 15 amino acids. Germline V gene sequence: CDR1 SGHRS, CDR2 YFSETQ. Here the CDR3 reads CASVSGSATYNEQFF. The DNA for the CDR3 is TGCGCCAGCGTTAGCGGGAGCGCTACCTACAATGAGCAGTTCTTC.

This chain joins TRBV7-2 and TRBJ1-1; 9 bases are a match to TRBD1. After removal of 4 bases from V and 5 bases from J, the junction contained 5 bases not matched to a gene. The CDR3 is 14 residues long. The germline V gene has CDR1 SGHTA and CDR2 FQGNSA. The CDR3 sequence: CASSYGTGKTEAFF. CDR3 bases: TGTGCCAGCAGCTATGGGACAGGGAAGACTGAAGCTTTCTTT.

The chain uses TRBV14 and TRBJ2-3, with 13 bases matching TRBD2. This CDR3 is built from 13 residues. Germline V CDR1 and CDR2: SGHDN, FVKESK. Trimming took 8 bases from V and 6 from J; bases not matched to a gene: 2. CDR3 in amino acids: CASGLAGVDTQYF. CDR3 DNA sequence: TGTGCCAGCGGACTAGCGGGAGTCGATACGCAGTATTTT.

The chain is built from TRBV12-1 and TRBJ1-1. TRBV12-1 is shown as a pseudogene. This CDR3 region has 14 residues. The CDR3 DNA follows: TGTGCCAGCATAGCGGTGGAAATGAACACTGAAGCTTTCTTT. Protein sequence: CASIAVEMNTEAFF.

V usage is TRBV5-1 and J usage is TRBJ2-2, with 9 positions matching TRBD1. This CDR3 region has 17 residues. The V gene end was trimmed by 5 bases and the J gene end by 5 bases; junction bases not matched to a gene: 13. Germline CDR1 is SGHRS and CDR2 is YFSETQ. The CDR3 loop reads CASSSTGGGSGTGELFF. Written as DNA, the CDR3 is TGCGCCAGCAGTTCAACAGGGGGCGGTTCCGGGACCGGGGAGCTGTTTTTT.

A few counts support this clone. V is TRBV7-8 and J is TRBJ2-2, with TRBD1 matching 8 bases. CDR3 length: 15 residues. Trimming removed 6 bases from V and 3 bases from J; junction bases left unmatched: 6. Germline lookup yields CDR1 SGHVS and CDR2 FQNEAQ. CDR3 sequence (DNA): TGTGCCAGCAGACGACCGGGACAGGACACCGGGGAGCTGTTTTTT. Protein sequence: CASRRPGQDTGELFF.

Points on this clone: This sequence is one base from a far larger clone and is likely a read error. The sample has other DNA sequences that encode this CDR3 too. The J gene is TRBJ2-7, the V gene TRBV6-6; 9 nucleotides line up with TRBD2. Looked up from germline, CDR1 is MNHNY and CDR2 is SVGAGI (reference sequence). With V trimmed by 5 bases and J by 0 bases, 8 bases remained unmatched. The CDR3 has 16 amino acids. DNA for the CDR3: TGTGCCAGCAGTCCCACTCTAGCGGGGAACTCCTACGAGCAGTACTTC. As protein: CASSPTLAGNSYEQYF.

This chain uses TRBV29-1 with TRBJ1-2; possible D gene TRBD1, 5 bases. CDR3 size: 11 residues. V lost 3 bases to trimming and J lost 7 bases, with 9 bases between them. CDR1 is SQVTM, CDR2 ANQGSEA, per germline. The CDR3 nucleotides read TGCAGCGTTGAGTGGACATCTGGCTACACCTTC. Protein sequence: CSVEWTSGYTF.

The chain recombines TRBV7-6 with TRBJ2-5; tentative D call: TRBD2 (6 bases). CDR1 and CDR2 (germline): SGHVS, FNYEAQ. This CDR3 is 14 amino acids long. The V gene lost 8 bases and the J gene lost 4 bases, with 17 bases spanning the gap. The CDR3 DNA follows: TGTGCCAGCGGGGTACTTGGGGGGAGAGAGACCCAGTACTTC. This encodes CASGVLGGRETQYF.

This rearrangement joins TRBV30 to TRBJ1-6; the match to TRBD1 covers 12 bases. V shed 4 bases, J shed 11 bases, and the junction held 9 bases outside the gene matches. This CDR3 region has 15 residues. The germline CDR1 and CDR2 sequences are GTSNPN and SVGIG (reference sequence). CDR3 sequence reads: CAWTVGTGGRAPLHF. In DNA form, the CDR3 reads TGTGCCTGGACGGTCGGGACAGGGGGCCGGGCACCCCTCCACTTT.

The chain employs TRBV28 and TRBJ1-5, with TRBD1 matching 10 bases. The CDR3 is 15 amino acids. CDR1 and CDR2 (germline): MDHEN, SYDVKM. The junction had 5 bases not matched to a gene; V was cut back by 6 bases and J by 3 bases. CDR3 sequence: CASSSTGGANQPQHF. The CDR3 DNA sequence: TGTGCCAGCAGCTCGACAGGGGGCGCCAATCAGCCCCAGCATTTT.

In nucleotides, the CDR3 is TGTGCCAGTAGTTCATTGCTAGGTGCGACCTACGAGCAGTACTTC. Its protein is CASSSLLGATYEQYF. The V and J genes are TRBV19 and TRBJ2-7, with D unclear. V shed 5 bases and J shed 2 bases, with 16 bases lying between them. This CDR3 is built from 15 residues. Per the germline V gene, CDR1 is LNHDA and CDR2 is SQIVND (reference sequence).

Written as DNA, the CDR3 is TGCGCCAGCAGAGGTGAATTCGGAGCGGGAGTTTCGGAGACCCAGTACTTC. Encoded protein: CASRGEFGAGVSETQYF. The rearrangement uses TRBV5-1 and TRBJ2-5; 8 nucleotides match TRBD2. Looked up from germline, CDR1 is SGHRS and CDR2 is YFSETQ. V was pared by 5 bases and J by 5 bases, with 17 bases of the junction left unmatched. CDR3 length: 17 residues.

The J gene is TRBJ2-5, the V gene TRBV15; 12 positions match TRBD2. This CDR3 has 17 residues. Germline V gene data show CDR1 as LNHNV and CDR2 as YYDKDF (reference sequence). The trim removed 5 bases at V and 4 bases at J, leaving 11 bases unmatched. The CDR3 sequence is CATSRTPSGGARETQYF. The CDR3 nucleotides are TGTGCCACCAGCCGGACCCCTAGCGGGGGGGCCAGAGAGACCCAGTACTTC.

The CDR3 bases are TGTGCCAGCTTACCGCTAGGGCGGGACTATGGCTACACCTTC. Translation: CASLPLGRDYGYTF. The rearrangement joins TRBV19 to TRBJ1-2; D remains ambiguous. The CDR3 spans 14 residues. V gave up 9 bases and J gave up 3 bases, with 17 bases separating them. Germline CDR1 LNHDA, CDR2 SQIVND (reference sequence).

The gene calls are TRBV27 and TRBJ1-1, with D unresolved. The CDR3 contains 13 residues. The V and J ends lost 5 bases and 5 bases respectively, with 12 bases between them. Germline V CDR1 and CDR2: MNHEY, SMNVEV (reference sequence). Written as DNA, the CDR3 is TGTGCCAGCAGTCCCAACCGCCGGACTGAAGCTTTCTTT. It yields the protein CASSPNRRTEAFF.

The chain combines TRBV28 with TRBJ2-5; D not resolved. The tail of the sequence fits TRBJ2-7 better, so the J call may be wrong. Germline values: CDR1 MDHEN, CDR2 SYDVKM. CDR3 length equals 17 residues. The DNA for the CDR3 is TGTGCCAGCAGTCCCTTCCGCCTCCGGAGACCCTCCTACGAGCAGTACTTC. It yields the protein CASSPFRLRRPSYEQYF.

The rearrangement joins TRBV5-1 to TRBJ2-5; unclear D gene. Germline-derived CDR1 and CDR2 are SGHRS and YFSETQ. The CDR3 length is 13 residues. The ends were cut back, 4 bases at V and 1 base at J, with 8 bases in the middle. The CDR3 nucleotides read TGCGCCAGCAGCAACACCCTCCAAGAGACCCAGTACTTC. Translating it yields CASSNTLQETQYF.

The V call is TRBV5-4, the J call TRBJ2-1, with 8 bases that match TRBD2. The V gene's germline CDR1 is SGHNT and CDR2 YYREEE (reference sequence). The junction had 12 bases not matched to a gene; V was cut back by 2 bases and J by 8 bases. The CDR3 consists of 16 residues. The CDR3 sequence: CASSLPGGPTIHEQFF. The CDR3 DNA follows: TGTGCCAGCAGCTTACCGGGGGGGCCGACTATCCATGAGCAGTTCTTC. The full variable domain, in which reference TRBV5-4 and TRBJ2-1 provide the parts outside the CDR3, is ETGVTQSPTHLIKTRGQQVTLRCSSQSGHNTVSWYQQALGQGPQFIFQYYREEENGRGNFPPRFSGLQFPNYSSELNVNALELDDSALYLCASSLPGGPTIHEQFFGPGTRLTVL.

The V and J genes are TRBV6-6 and TRBJ1-2; D is perhaps TRBD1 (6 bases). Trimming pared 7 bases from V and 5 bases from J, leaving 17 bases between. This CDR3 has 14 amino acids. Germline V CDR1 and CDR2: MNHNY, SVGAGI (reference sequence). The CDR3 DNA reads as TGTGCCAGCAATGACTTGGGGACAACTTATGGCTACACCTTC. Translation: CASNDLGTTYGYTF.

The gene calls are TRBV18 and TRBJ1-2, with D tentatively TRBD1 (6 bases). CDR1 KGHSH and CDR2 LQKENI come from the germline V gene. The CDR3 length is 13 residues. V lost 3 bases to trimming and J lost 7 bases, with 12 bases between them. CDR3 region: CASSPNRAGGYTF. The CDR3 coding sequence is TGTGCCAGCTCACCCAACAGGGCGGGTGGCTACACCTTC. Based on the CDR3 plus reference TRBV18 and TRBJ1-2, the full variable domain is NAGVMQNPRHLVRRRGQEARLRCSPMKGHSHVYWYRQLPEEGLKFMVYLQKENIIDESGMPKERFSAEFPKEGPSILRIQQVVRGDSAAYFCASSPNRAGGYTFGSGTRLTVV.

The chain recombines TRBV6-5 with TRBJ1-2, with 11 bases matching TRBD1. This CDR3 has 15 amino acids. The V gene's germline CDR1 is MNHEY and CDR2 SVGAGI. V lost 0 bases and J lost 8; bases outside the gene matches: 5. Here the CDR3 reads CASSYSRDRGKGYTF. CDR3 sequence (DNA): TGTGCCAGCAGTTACTCGAGGGACAGGGGGAAAGGCTACACCTTC.

This clone was observed a single time. V is TRBV7-9 and J is TRBJ1-2, with 9 bases identical to TRBD1. Germline V gene lookup returns CDR1 SEHNR and CDR2 FQNEAQ (reference sequence). V trimming: 5 bases; J trimming: 5 bases; junction bases outside the gene matches: 12. The CDR3 contains 16 residues. This CDR3 reads CASSPQGQGGTYGYTF. The CDR3 nucleotides are TGTGCCAGCAGCCCCCAGGGACAGGGAGGGACATATGGCTACACCTTC.

V is TRBV19 and J is TRBJ2-7; the match to TRBD2 covers 12 bases. This CDR3 is 17 amino acids long. Germline V gene sequence: CDR1 LNHDA, CDR2 SQIVND (reference sequence). V trimming: 4 bases; J trimming: 0 bases; junction bases outside the gene matches: 7. CDR3 nucleotide sequence: TGTGCCAGTAGTAAGTCTAGCGGGAGGGCGAGCTCCTACGAGCAGTACTTC. It yields the protein CASSKSSGRASSYEQYF. The full variable domain, in which reference TRBV19 and TRBJ2-7 provide the parts outside the CDR3, is DGGITQSPKYLFRKEGQNVTLSCEQNLNHDAMYWYRQDPGQGLRLIYYSQIVNDFQKGDIAEGYSVSREKKESFPLTVTSAQKNPTAFYLCASSKSSGRASSYEQYFGPGTRLTVT.